A selection of T cell receptor beta chains follows, all from one sample in a study of T cells in Graves' hyperthyroidism and ophthalmopathy. TCRdb passed the multiplex PCR reads through MiXCR, listing each CDR3 protein once. The sample holds about 840,000 distinct CDR3 sequences, over 35% seen once. The material sequenced was blood. The source of these receptors is a young man with Graves' hyperthyroidism. The CDR3 runs from the conserved cysteine through the conserved F or W. The D gene is left open where the match is weak. Clone size is given for some rows only: seen once, a few or many times, or a class if the clone is expanded.

>TRBV12-3/TRBV12-4|-|TRBD1|16|TRBJ1-5
TGTGCCAGCAGCAAGGGGGGACAGCAACACAATCAGCCCCAGCATTTT
CASSKGGQQHNQPQHF
>TRBV7-6|many|TRBD1|14|TRBJ1-1
TGTGCCAGCAGCTTAGACAGGGGGCTCACTGAAGCTTTCTTT
CASSLDRGLTEAFF
>TRBV11-2|-|TRBD2|16|TRBJ2-5
TGTGCCAGCAGCTTGCCAGCGGGGGAGTTGCAAGAGACCCAGTACTTC
CASSLPAGELQETQYF
>TRBV29-1|few|TRBD2|16|TRBJ2-5
TGCAGCGTTCCGCCCCGCGCGGGGGGGGCCGAGAAGACCCAGTACTTC
CSVPPRAGGAEKTQYF
>TRBV7-2|-|TRBD1|15|TRBJ2-7
TGTGCCAGCAGCCGGGATACAGGGGGTGCCCGCGAGCAGTACTTC
CASSRDTGGAREQYF
>TRBV12-3/TRBV12-4|many|TRBD1|14|TRBJ1-5
TGTGCCAGCAGCACGACAGGGTCGAGACAGCCCCAGCATTTT
CASSTTGSRQPQHF
>TRBV11-2|-|TRBD1|16|TRBJ1-1
TGTGCCAGCAGCGTTGAAGCTACAGGGGTCGGCACTGAAGCTTTCTTT
CASSVEATGVGTEAFF
>TRBV29-1|few|TRBD1|12|TRBJ2-5
TGCAGCTGGGACAGGGATGAGGAGACCCAGTACTTC
CSWDRDEETQYF
>TRBV7-9|-|-|13|TRBJ2-7
TGTGCCAGCCCTCGAGACATCCCCTACGAGCAGTACTTC
CASPRDIPYEQYF
>TRBV7-2|-|TRBD1|14|TRBJ1-2
TGTGCCAGCAGCCGCAACAGGGGGCGGGATGGCTACACCTTC
CASSRNRGRDGYTF
>TRBV11-3|many|-|11|TRBJ1-6
TGTGCCACCGGGGAGAATTCACCCCTCCACTTT
CATGENSPLHF
>TRBV20-1|-|-|12|TRBJ2-5
TGCAGTGCAGACAGGACCCAAGAGACCCAGTACTTC
CSADRTQETQYF
>TRBV4-1|-|-|16|TRBJ1-6
TGCGCCAGCAGCCAAGATTGGGCGGCGGCTAATTCACCCCTCCACTTT
CASSQDWAAANSPLHF
>TRBV6-6|once|-|12|TRBJ1-1
TGTGCCAGCAGTGAAGGGGTTTACGAAGCTTTCTTT
CASSEGVYEAFF
>TRBV20-1|once|TRBD1|16|TRBJ2-5
TGCAGTGAAGCCCCGGGTTGGCAGGGGGCTGGGGGGACCCAGTACTTC
CSEAPGWQGAGGTQYF
>TRBV29-1|once|-|14|TRBJ1-2
TGCAGCGTTGGGGGGGATCAGGGAAAGAGAGGCTACACCTTC
CSVGGDQGKRGYTF
>TRBV19|-|TRBD1|17|TRBJ1-1
TGTGCCAGTAGCTTAATGGGCCTCCGGGACAGGGGCACTGAAGCTTTCTTT
CASSLMGLRDRGTEAFF
>TRBV24-1|-|TRBD1|12|TRBJ1-5
TGTGCCAGCAAGAGGGGGACAGCGGCCCAGCATTTT
CASKRGTAAQHF
>TRBV19|many|-|11|TRBJ1-1
TGTGCCAGTGCTCACAGGGTCGAAGCTTTCTTT
CASAHRVEAFF
>TRBV25-1|-|-|13|TRBJ1-3
TGTGCCTGGAGTTTGCCAGCTGGAAACACCATATATTTT
CAWSLPAGNTIYF
>TRBV7-2|many|-|14|TRBJ1-1
TGTGCCAGCATCCAGAATGGGGGAGGCACTGAAGCTTTCTTT
CASIQNGGGTEAFF
>TRBV11-1|-|-|17|TRBJ1-3
TGTGCCAGCAGCTTCGGATTCACAGGAAATTCTGGAAACACCATATATTTT
CASSFGFTGNSGNTIYF
>TRBV4-1|-|-|13|TRBJ2-7
TGCGCCAGCAGCCAAGGGGAGGGGGACGAGCAGTACTTC
CASSQGEGDEQYF
>TRBV10-3|many|-|11|TRBJ1-1
TGTGCCATCAGTGAGACAAATGAAGCTTTCTTT
CAISETNEAFF
>TRBV13|-|TRBD2|18|TRBJ2-5
TGTGCCAGCAGCTTAGAAGGGTCTAGCGGGAGGGCCCGGGAGACCCAGTACTTC
CASSLEGSSGRARETQYF
>TRBV4-1|many|-|13|TRBJ1-4
TGCGCCAGCAGCCAATGGCAGAACGAAAAACTGTTTTTT
CASSQWQNEKLFF
>TRBV10-3|many|-|13|TRBJ2-7
TGTGCCATCGCGCTCCAGGGGACCTACGAGCAGTACTTC
CAIALQGTYEQYF
>TRBV7-9|-|-|15|TRBJ2-5
TGTGCCAGCTCGCCTATGACGCGGGGCCCAGAGACCCAGTACTTC
CASSPMTRGPETQYF
>TRBV29-1|-|TRBD2|13|TRBJ2-5
TGCAGCGTCCGGGGGGGGTCGATTGAGACCCAGTACTTC
CSVRGGSIETQYF
>TRBV25-1|many|TRBD1|14|TRBJ2-7
TGTGCCAGCAGTGAACCGGGGGACAGGGGTTGGCAGTACTTC
CASSEPGDRGWQYF
>TRBV7-9|-|-|14|TRBJ2-7
TGTGCCAGCAGCTTAGGGGACCTAGCCTACGAGCAGTACTTC
CASSLGDLAYEQYF
>TRBV20-1|few|TRBD1|15|TRBJ1-4
TGCAGTGCTAGGCAAAGGGGGCATTGGAATGAAAAACTGTTTTTT
CSARQRGHWNEKLFF
>TRBV7-6|-|-|16|TRBJ1-3
TGTGCCAGCAGCTCAGATACAGGTTACTCTGGAAACACCATATATTTT
CASSSDTGYSGNTIYF
>TRBV10-3|-|TRBD1|13|TRBJ1-1
TGTGCCACCAACAGGGGGACGGGCGCTGAAGCTTTCTTT
CATNRGTGAEAFF
>TRBV10-3|-|-|13|TRBJ1-1
TGTGCCATCAGTGTAGGCATGAACACTGAAGCTTTCTTT
CAISVGMNTEAFF
>TRBV7-2|many|-|16|TRBJ1-6
TGTGCCAGCAGCTCCCTCAGGGGAGTGGGAAATTCACCCCTCCACTTT
CASSSLRGVGNSPLHF
>TRBV12-3/TRBV12-4|-|-|13|TRBJ2-7
TGTGCCAGCAGTTTAACTAGCTACTACGAGCAGTACTTC
CASSLTSYYEQYF
>TRBV10-2|many|-|13|TRBJ2-7
TGCGCCAGCAGTCGAGGCAGGGTCTACGAGCAGTACTTC
CASSRGRVYEQYF
>TRBV7-9|-|-|13|TRBJ2-7
TGTGCCAGCAGCTTAAGGTCCCAGTACGAGCAGTACTTC
CASSLRSQYEQYF
>TRBV19|many|-|14|TRBJ2-6
TGTGCCACCCACACGAGCTCTGGGGCCAACGTCCTGACTTTC
CATHTSSGANVLTF
>TRBV9|few|TRBD1|15|TRBJ2-7
TGTGCCAGCAGCGTAGGGCCGACAGGGTCCTCCGAGCAGTACTTC
CASSVGPTGSSEQYF
>TRBV12-3/TRBV12-4|-|-|15|TRBJ1-3
TGTGCCAGCAGTTTCCCCGGACGCTCTGGAAACACCATATATTTT
CASSFPGRSGNTIYF
>TRBV7-9|many|-|11|TRBJ1-2
TGTGCCATCCACGTCTCTTCGGGCTACACCTTC
CAIHVSSGYTF
>TRBV2|-|-|15|TRBJ1-6
TGTGCCAGCTTCGGGGGAGGGAGGGCCAATTCACCCCTCCACTTT
CASFGGGRANSPLHF